This T cell receptor beta chain was captured by sequencing in a study of OX40 agonist ivuxolimab in advanced cancers. Study summary: Hepatocellular carcinoma, melanoma, renal cell or head and neck cancer affected the dose-escalation patients. Prior therapy, whether anti-PD-1, anti-PD-L1 or anti-CTLA-4, was allowed, and roughly 40% had some. Study findings and constraints: Among the least clonally expanded were partial responders at 0.1-3.0 mg/kg.

A remark on this clone: Its antigen remains unknown.

This table comes from immunoSEQ multiplex PCR, and its TCRdb copy is limited to in-frame clones, with some not included. Of around 76,000 clones in the sample, roughly 90% were seen once. J gave up 9 bases and V 4 bases, and 6 bases lay outside the gene matches. Germline CDR1 and CDR2: MNHNY and SVGAGI (reference sequence). This CDR3 is built from 14 residues. The material sequenced was CD4+ or CD8+ T cells sorted from blood, taken in a trial of the OX40 agonist ivuxolimab. The sequence was obtained from an adult with an advanced solid tumor such as melanoma, head and neck, liver or kidney cancer. The chain couples TRBV6-6 to TRBJ2-4; 10 nucleotides align to TRBD1. The CDR3 reads CASSSGQGVSIQYF. The CDR3, as DNA: TGTGCCAGCAGTTCCGGACAGGGGGTTAGCATTCAGTACTTC.